Shown below are 30 T cell receptor beta chains from a single sample sequenced in a study of neurological immune-mediated disorders. TCRdb fed the 5' RACE reads into MiXCR, producing one record per CDR3 protein. The sample has under 35,000 distinct CDR3 sequences, under 30% seen once; the top ten hold roughly 27%. Sequencing used CD4+ T cells from blood. Every receptor here comes from a man aged 50 or older with HTLV-1-associated myelopathy (HAM/TSP).

A single count supports this clonotype. This is likely a read error, given that the CDR3 carries no conserved phenylalanine or tryptophan at its end. The chain has TRBV20-1 and TRBJ2-5, with 11 bases matching TRBD2. The CDR3 covers 15 residues. Germline trimming cut 6 bases from V and 2 bases from J; bases unmatched to any gene: 8. The germline CDR1 and CDR2 sequences are DFQATT and SNEGSKA (reference sequence). CDR3 protein: CSAILAGEWQETQYL. CDR3 nucleotide sequence: TGCAGTGCGATACTAGCGGGAGAATGGCAAGAGACCCAGTACTTA.

Ten or more counts support this clonotype. This rearrangement joins TRBV20-1 to TRBJ1-2, with no clear D. This CDR3 region has 14 residues. V lost 6 bases, J lost 8 bases, and 22 bases lay in between. CDR1 DFQATT and CDR2 SNEGSKA come from the germline V gene (reference sequence). The CDR3 protein is CSARWLIGVQGYTF. In DNA form, the CDR3 reads TGCAGTGCCAGGTGGCTGATTGGGGTCCAAGGCTACACCTTC.

This clonotype was seen more than once but under ten times. This chain uses TRBV5-5 with TRBJ2-6; TRBD1 is a possible D gene (6 bases). The CDR3 runs 17 residues. V was shortened by 4 bases and J by 0 bases, with 14 bases between the two germline ends. Germline CDR1 SGHKS, CDR2 YYEKEE (reference sequence). CDR3 region: CASSPDSLLSGANVLTF. The CDR3 DNA reads as TGTGCCAGCAGCCCGGACAGCCTACTCTCTGGGGCCAACGTCCTGACTTTC.

This clonotype was detected ten times or more. This rearrangement joins TRBV3-1 to TRBJ1-1; 7 bases map to TRBD1. The CDR3 covers 17 residues. Germline CDR1 LGHDT, CDR2 YNNKEL (reference sequence). Germline trimming cut 4 bases from V and 4 bases from J; bases unmatched to any gene: 15. The CDR3 loop is CASSLHETGARGTEAFF. Written as DNA, the CDR3 is TGTGCCAGCAGCCTTCACGAAACAGGGGCCAGGGGCACTGAAGCTTTCTTT.

This clonotype has ten or more counts. V usage is TRBV5-1 and J usage is TRBJ2-2; 8 bases fit TRBD2. J gave up 7 bases and V 0 bases, and 5 bases lay outside the gene matches. There are 15 residues in the CDR3. The germline gives CDR1 SGHRS, CDR2 YFSETQ. DNA of the CDR3: TGCGCCAGCAGCTTGGCCCCAGCGGGGGACGGGGAGCTGTTTTTT. Translated: CASSLAPAGDGELFF. The full variable domain, with the rest looked up from reference TRBV5-1 and TRBJ2-2, is KAGVTQTPRYLIKTRGQQVTLSCSPISGHRSVSWYQQTPGQGLQFLFEYFSETQRNKGNFPGRFSGRQFSNSRSEMNVSTLELGDSALYLCASSLAPAGDGELFFGEGSRLTVL.

This clonotype was detected ten times or more. The V gene is TRBV12-3 or TRBV12-4, the J gene TRBJ1-4, with D possibly being TRBD1 (6 bases). V was pared by 3 bases and J by 3 bases, with 8 bases between. The CDR3 covers 14 residues. The CDR3 sequence is CASSFRGSNEKLFF. The DNA of the CDR3 is TGTGCCAGCAGTTTCAGGGGCTCTAATGAAAAACTGTTTTTT.

This clonotype was found many times. This chain uses TRBV20-1 with TRBJ1-2; D is undetermined. In germline, CDR1 is DFQATT, CDR2 SNEGSKA (reference sequence). The V and J ends lost 4 bases and 8 bases respectively, with 11 bases between them. CDR3 length: 11 residues. CDR3 in DNA: TGCAGTGCTAACAACGGCAAGGGCTACACCTTC. Translated: CSANNGKGYTF.

The chain employs TRBV5-1 and TRBJ1-1, with TRBD1 matching over 8 bases. This CDR3 comprises 15 residues. Trimming removed 4 bases from V and 1 base from J; junction bases left unmatched: 6. Per the germline V gene, CDR1 is SGHRS and CDR2 is YFSETQ. Here the CDR3 reads CASSQNQGANTEAFF. In nucleotides, the CDR3 is TGCGCCAGCAGCCAAAATCAGGGGGCGAACACTGAAGCTTTCTTT.

This clonotype came up many times. This chain uses TRBV12-3 or TRBV12-4 with TRBJ1-5; 7 bases map to TRBD1. The V and J ends lost 6 bases and 0 bases, in that order; junction bases with no gene match: 8. The CDR3 is 16 amino acids. In DNA, the CDR3 is TGTGCCAGCAGATCAGGGGGTAGCCTTAGCAATCAGCCCCAGCATTTT. The encoded protein is CASRSGGSLSNQPQHF.

This clonotype was seen at least ten times. The chain links TRBV25-1 to TRBJ1-2; a possible D gene is TRBD1 (5 bases). Trimming left V 5 bases short and J 8 bases short, with 18 bases between. The CDR3 is 14 residues long. Germline assignment: CDR1 MGHDK and CDR2 SYGVNS. CDR3 bases: TGTGCCAGCAGTCCCCCCGGGGCCGCGGGAGGCTACACCTTC. Translating gives CASSPPGAAGGYTF.

This clonotype was picked up many times. The chain employs TRBV29-1 and TRBJ1-2, with 8 nucleotides matching TRBD1. The V gene end was trimmed by 6 bases and the J gene end by 2 bases; junction bases not matched to a gene: 5. There are 13 residues in the CDR3. CDR1 is SQVTM and CDR2 is ANQGSEA in the germline V gene. This chain's CDR3 is CSVARDRNYGYTF. CDR3 sequence (DNA): TGCAGCGTCGCGAGGGACAGGAACTATGGCTACACCTTC. The variable domain in full, completed from reference TRBV29-1 and TRBJ1-2, reads SAVISQKPSRDICQRGTSLTIQCQVDSQVTMMFWYRQQPGQSLTLIATANQGSEATYESGFVIDKFPISRPNLTFSTLTVSNMSPEDSSIYLCSVARDRNYGYTFGSGTRLTVV.

This clonotype has ten or more counts. The chain combines TRBV12-3 or TRBV12-4 with TRBJ1-5; no clear D gene. V dropped 6 bases and J dropped 2 bases, with 8 bases sitting between them. This CDR3 has 13 residues. The CDR3 bases are TGTGCCAGCAGCCGTACAGGCAATCAGCCCCAGCATTTT. Translated: CASSRTGNQPQHF.

This clonotype was picked up many times. The chain employs TRBV20-1 and TRBJ2-3; 15 positions agree with TRBD2. Germline-derived CDR1 and CDR2 are DFQATT and SNEGSKA (reference sequence). CDR3 length: 17 residues. V shed 5 bases, J shed 5 bases, and the junction held 11 bases outside the gene matches. The CDR3 nucleotides are TGCAGTGCTGCAGGACTAGCGGGAGGGCCAGAGGGAGATACGCAGTATTTT. Translating gives CSAAGLAGGPEGDTQYF.

In its sample, this clonotype was seen many times. The rearrangement links TRBV20-1 to TRBJ1-5, with TRBD1 matching over 10 bases. The V segment lost 1 base and the J segment 11 bases; nucleotides outside the gene matches: 8. CDR3 length: 14 amino acids. The germline CDR1 and CDR2 sequences are DFQATT and SNEGSKA (reference sequence). CDR3 nucleotide sequence: TGCAGTGCTAGAGGGGACAGGGGTTTCTCGGCCCAGCATTTT. It translates to CSARGDRGFSAQHF.

Within the sample, this clonotype is large. The CDR3 DNA follows: TGTGCCAGCAGTCTCAGGAACACCGGGGAGCTGTTTTTT. This encodes CASSLRNTGELFF. The V gene is TRBV6-5, the J gene TRBJ2-2, with unresolved D. Trimming removed 5 bases from V and 1 base from J, with 5 bases in between. Germline V gene sequence: CDR1 MNHEY, CDR2 SVGAGI. The CDR3 extends over 13 amino acids.

This clonotype was detected only a few times. The chain couples TRBV7-3 to TRBJ2-5; 7 bases agree with TRBD1. The CDR3 covers 14 residues. Looked up from germline, CDR1 is SGHTA and CDR2 is FQGTGA. The J segment lost 5 bases and the V segment lost 5 bases, leaving 8 bases of the junction unmatched. The CDR3 DNA sequence: TGTGCCAGCAGCCCGACAGGGATGCGGGAGACCCAGTACTTC. Encoded protein: CASSPTGMRETQYF.

This clonotype has at least ten counts. This chain joins TRBV12-3 or TRBV12-4 and TRBJ2-7; no reliable D call. CDR3 size: 15 residues. Trimming removed 1 base at V and 0 bases at J, with 10 bases between. The CDR3 DNA sequence: TGTGCCAGCAGTTTAGGAGCGACGAGCTCCTACGAGCAGTACTTC. Encoded protein: CASSLGATSSYEQYF.

In this sample, this clonotype turned up many times. The chain combines TRBV27 with TRBJ1-1; 9 nucleotides agree with TRBD1. V trimming: 5 bases; J trimming: 8 bases; junction bases outside the gene matches: 12. The germline V gene has CDR1 MNHEY and CDR2 SMNVEV (reference sequence). The CDR3 is 15 amino acids. The CDR3 loop reads CASSQTTGGYVEAFF. The CDR3 region has the DNA TGTGCCAGCAGTCAGACAACAGGGGGCTACGTCGAAGCTTTCTTT.

This clonotype came up many times. J is TRBJ1-2 and V is TRBV6-6; 7 nucleotides match TRBD1. The CDR3 loop spans 13 amino acids. The V and J ends lost 6 bases and 3 bases, in that order; junction bases with no gene match: 4. Germline lookup yields CDR1 MNHNY and CDR2 SVGAGI (reference sequence). CDR3 amino acids: CASSGTADYGYTF. The CDR3 DNA reads TGTGCCAGCAGCGGGACAGCAGACTATGGCTACACCTTC.

This clonotype was picked up many times. This rearrangement joins TRBV9 to TRBJ1-1, with D unclear. Germline V lookup: CDR1 SGDLS, CDR2 YYNGEE. There are 13 residues in the CDR3. The V end lost 4 bases, the J end lost 7 bases, and 14 bases lay between the germline ends. The CDR3, as DNA: TGTGCCAGCAGCTCCCCCTCGGACGGTGAAGCTTTCTTT. Its protein product is CASSSPSDGEAFF.

This clonotype showed up many times. This chain connects TRBV19 to TRBJ2-1; possibly TRBD2 for D (5 bases). V was cut by 1 base and J by 0 bases, with 10 bases left in between. CDR3 length: 16 amino acids. Looked up from germline, CDR1 is LNHDA and CDR2 is SQIVND (reference sequence). DNA for the CDR3: TGTGCCAGTAGTATAGGAGGGAGAAGCTCCTACAATGAGCAGTTCTTC. This gives the protein CASSIGGRSSYNEQFF. Looking up the rest from reference TRBV19 and TRBJ2-1 gives the full variable domain: DGGITQSPKYLFRKEGQNVTLSCEQNLNHDAMYWYRQDPGQGLRLIYYSQIVNDFQKGDIAEGYSVSREKKESFPLTVTSAQKNPTAFYLCASSIGGRSSYNEQFFGPGTRLTVL.

Comment on this clonotype: This could be a read error, since a much larger clone is one nucleotide away. This chain links TRBV20-1 with TRBJ2-3; D uncertain. In germline, CDR1 is DFQATT, CDR2 SNEGSKA (reference sequence). Trimming removed 5 bases at V and 2 bases at J, with 14 bases between. The CDR3 sequence is 14 residues long. The CDR3 DNA reads TGCAGTGCTCCGGACGTCTCTTACACAGATACGCAGTATTTT. Encoded protein: CSAPDVSYTDTQYF.

The chain uses TRBV2 and TRBJ1-3; D remains unclear. The length of the CDR3 is 17 residues. Germline V gene lookup returns CDR1 SNHLY and CDR2 FYNNEI. V dropped 2 bases and J dropped 1 base, with 15 bases sitting between them. In DNA form, the CDR3 reads TGTGCCAGCAGTGAAACCTCACCTCGAGGGTCTGGAAACACCATATATTTT. Amino acids: CASSETSPRGSGNTIYF.

This clonotype was seen at least ten times. The chain links TRBV25-1 to TRBJ1-1; D gene ambiguous. CDR1 MGHDK and CDR2 SYGVNS come from the germline V gene. The CDR3 is 14 amino acids. V lost 3 bases, J lost 4 bases, and 12 bases lay in between. CDR3 sequence (DNA): TGTGCCAGCAGTGATACAACAAGGGTCACTGAAGCTTTCTTT. This gives the protein CASSDTTRVTEAFF.

This clonotype is deemed medium-sized. The chain links TRBV12-3 or TRBV12-4 to TRBJ2-5; tentatively, D is TRBD1 (6 bases). V dropped 5 bases and J dropped 4 bases, with 11 bases sitting between them. This CDR3 spans 13 amino acids. The CDR3 spells CASSTTGLETQYF. Written as DNA, the CDR3 is TGTGCCAGCAGTACCACAGGGCTAGAGACCCAGTACTTC.

This clonotype was recorded at least ten times. This chain joins TRBV20-1 and TRBJ1-1; D unclear. This CDR3 region has 12 residues. Deletions cut 6 bases from V and 5 bases from J, with 13 bases between. Germline lookup yields CDR1 DFQATT and CDR2 SNEGSKA (reference sequence). CDR3 protein: CSARPPGTEAFF. The CDR3 bases are TGCAGTGCGCGGCCCCCGGGGACTGAAGCTTTCTTT.

This clonotype was recorded at least ten times. The chain is built from TRBV12-3 or TRBV12-4 and TRBJ1-5, with TRBD1 matching over 9 bases. The CDR3 covers 16 residues. V was pared by 1 base and J by 3 bases, with 4 bases of the junction left unmatched. The CDR3 sequence is CASSLGQGGSNQPQHF. The CDR3 nucleotides are TGTGCCAGCAGTTTAGGACAGGGGGGCTCCAATCAGCCCCAGCATTTT.

This clonotype was seen many times. The CDR3 bases are TGCGCCACCCAGAGGGACGACTATGGCTACACCTTC. Protein product: CATQRDDYGYTF. J is TRBJ1-2 and V is TRBV10-2; weak D call: TRBD1 (5 bases). The V end lost 10 bases, the J end lost 3 bases, and 12 bases lay between the germline ends. The CDR3 runs 12 residues. Looked up from germline, CDR1 is WSHSY and CDR2 is SAAADI.

This clonotype was counted ten times or more. This chain joins TRBV19 and TRBJ2-1; D may correspond to TRBD1 or TRBD2 (5 bases each). Trimming took off 5 bases at V and 10 bases at J, with 12 bases between the two ends. The CDR3 contains 12 residues. Looked up from germline, CDR1 is LNHDA and CDR2 is SQIVND (reference sequence). DNA for the CDR3: TGTGCCAGTAGTCTCAGGGACCTAGAGCAGTTCTTC. Protein sequence: CASSLRDLEQFF.

This clonotype was seen ten or more times. The gene calls are TRBV20-1 and TRBJ1-6; the match to TRBD1 covers 7 bases. This CDR3 spans 14 amino acids. The J segment lost 9 bases and the V segment lost 3 bases, leaving 8 bases of the junction unmatched. CDR1 is DFQATT, CDR2 SNEGSKA, per germline (reference sequence). CDR3 sequence (DNA): TGCAGTGCTAGTTTGCAGGGGGTGTCTTCACCCCTCCACTTT. Protein sequence: CSASLQGVSSPLHF.